This T cell receptor (beta chain) was sequenced during a study of T cell responses to AZD1222 COVID-19 vaccine. The CDR3 has 14 residues. V was clipped by 4 bases and J by 0 bases, with 11 bases between them. CDR1 and CDR2 (germline): SGHNT, YYREEE (reference sequence). Produced via immunoSEQ multiplex PCR; TCRdb's table is partial and in-frame only. The sample records 90,000 to 110,000 clones, roughly 82% being singletons. This sequence joins TRBV5-4 and TRBJ2-7; D gene uncertain. This TCR derives from an adult in good health. The sequencing here drew on peripheral blood, taken on day 0 of AZD1222 vaccination. CDR3 region: CASSPNGVSYEQYF. The CDR3 nucleotides are TGTGCCAGCAGCCCTAACGGAGTCTCCTACGAGCAGTACTTC. Drawing the rest from reference TRBV5-4 and TRBJ2-7, the complete variable domain is ETGVTQSPTHLIKTRGQQVTLRCSSQSGHNTVSWYQQALGQGPQFIFQYYREEENGRGNFPPRFSGLQFPNYSSELNVNALELDDSALYLCASSPNGVSYEQYFGPGTRLTVT.